This TCR beta chain came from a study of shared clonotypes between healthy human individuals. Findings and caveats of the study: Owing to a small donor count, the genetic and exposure-history diversity represented was limited. Although depth was large, rarefaction showed that sequencing of the sorted subsets was incomplete. It was the non-shared clonotypes that had lower generation probabilities than clonotypes shared by all four donors.

CD45RO-negative cells were positively selected for CCR7, leaving out terminally differentiated effector memory CD45RA+ cells. In the case of this clone: Its antigen remains unidentified.

There are 15 residues in the CDR3. V was cut by 2 bases and J by 11 bases, with 22 bases left in between. Germline-derived CDR1 and CDR2 are MGHRA and YSYEKL. Libraries were prepared by immunoSEQ multiplex PCR; TCRdb keeps only in-frame clonotypes and omits some of them. The sample carries some 600,000 clones, about 96% recorded once. The TCR originated in a woman in her 30s in good health. Material for sequencing was naive CD8+ T cells sorted from blood. V gene TRBV4-1 combines with J gene TRBJ2-7, with a possible D match to TRBD2 (6 bases). CDR3 bases: TGCGCCAGCAGCCAAATTTTTCCGGGAGCAAATGTAGAGTACTTC. Translated, it gives CASSQIFPGANVEYF.